A single sample gave rise to the 5 T cell receptor beta chains below, sequenced in a study of breast tumors, draining lymph nodes, adjacent tissues. TCRdb re-derived calls from the multiplex PCR reads in MiXCR, one entry per CDR3 protein. The sample holds over 20,000 distinct CDR3 sequences, approximately 33% seen once. The source material was breast tumor tissue. The receptor set was obtained from a female donor with breast cancer. Some clones in this sample may be carry-over from other donors' samples.

The table lists this clonotype with a few counts. V and J are TRBV28 and TRBJ1-3, with a weak D call TRBD1 (6 bases). Germline-derived CDR1 and CDR2 are MDHEN and SYDVKM. V was clipped by 7 bases and J by 4 bases, with 8 bases between them. The CDR3 spans 12 residues. The CDR3 spells CASKGVGNTIYF. The CDR3 DNA follows: TGTGCCAGCAAGGGGGTCGGAAACACCATATATTTT.

In the case of this clonotype: Given a much more abundant clone one base away, this may be a read error. The chain combines TRBV19 with TRBJ2-5; maybe TRBD2 (8 bases). Germline CDR1 LNHDA, CDR2 SQIVND (reference sequence). The CDR3 runs to 13 residues. The CDR3 region is CASSSGQRGTRYF. The CDR3 bases are TGTGCCAGTAGTTCGGGACAGCGGGGGACCCGGTACTTC.

A word on this clonotype: A much larger clone differs from this one at a single base, so this may be a read error. The rearrangement links TRBV5-4 to TRBJ2-5; possibly TRBD1 for D (7 bases). The CDR3 is 14 residues long. Germline CDR1 and CDR2: SGHNT and YYREEE (reference sequence). As DNA, the CDR3 is TGTGCCAGCAGCACGCGGGACAGCCAAGAGACCCGGTACTTC. Translated, it gives CASSTRDSQETRYF.

This clonotype occurred many times. The chain combines TRBV24-1 with TRBJ2-3; D is unresolved. CDR1 and CDR2 (germline): KGHDR, SFDVKD. CDR3 length: 15 residues. Trimming took 3 bases from V and 2 from J, leaving 11 bases between them. Here the CDR3 DNA reads TGTGCCACCAGTGATACGATGACCCTCACAGATACGCAGTATTTT. It is translated as CATSDTMTLTDTQYF.

This clonotype came up many times. The chain combines TRBV20-1 with TRBJ1-4; no firm D call. V lost 0 bases and J lost 0, with 11 bases in between. Germline V gene lookup returns CDR1 DFQATT and CDR2 SNEGSKA (reference sequence). This CDR3 region has 16 residues. The CDR3 DNA follows: TGCAGTGCTAGAGATCCCGACAAGCCAACTAATGAAAAACTGTTTTTT. The encoded protein is CSARDPDKPTNEKLFF.